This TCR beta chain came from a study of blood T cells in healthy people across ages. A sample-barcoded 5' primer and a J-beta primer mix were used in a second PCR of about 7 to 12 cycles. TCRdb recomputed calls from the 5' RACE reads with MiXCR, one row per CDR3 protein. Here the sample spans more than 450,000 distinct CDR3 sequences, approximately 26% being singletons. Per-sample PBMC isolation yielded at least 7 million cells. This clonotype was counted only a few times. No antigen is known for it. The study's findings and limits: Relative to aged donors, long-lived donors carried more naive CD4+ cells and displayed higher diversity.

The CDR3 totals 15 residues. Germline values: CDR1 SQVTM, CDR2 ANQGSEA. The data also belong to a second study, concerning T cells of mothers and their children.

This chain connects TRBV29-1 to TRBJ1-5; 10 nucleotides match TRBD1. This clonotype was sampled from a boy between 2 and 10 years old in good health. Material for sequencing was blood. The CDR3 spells CGASTGGRGNQPQHF. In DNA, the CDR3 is TGCGGCGCCTCGACAGGGGGCCGGGGCAATCAGCCCCAGCATTTT.